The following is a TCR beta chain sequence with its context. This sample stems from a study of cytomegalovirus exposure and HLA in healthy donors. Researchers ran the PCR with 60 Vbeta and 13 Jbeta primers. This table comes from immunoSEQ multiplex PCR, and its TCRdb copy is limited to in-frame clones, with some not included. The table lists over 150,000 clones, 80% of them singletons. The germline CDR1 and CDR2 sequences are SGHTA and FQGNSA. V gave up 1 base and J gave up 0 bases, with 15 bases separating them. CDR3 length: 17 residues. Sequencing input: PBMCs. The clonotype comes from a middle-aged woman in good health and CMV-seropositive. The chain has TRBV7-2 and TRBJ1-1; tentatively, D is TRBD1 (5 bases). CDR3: CASSLGQGRVMNTEAFF. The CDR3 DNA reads TGTGCCAGCAGCTTAGGGCAGGGTCGAGTAATGAACACTGAAGCTTTCTTT.